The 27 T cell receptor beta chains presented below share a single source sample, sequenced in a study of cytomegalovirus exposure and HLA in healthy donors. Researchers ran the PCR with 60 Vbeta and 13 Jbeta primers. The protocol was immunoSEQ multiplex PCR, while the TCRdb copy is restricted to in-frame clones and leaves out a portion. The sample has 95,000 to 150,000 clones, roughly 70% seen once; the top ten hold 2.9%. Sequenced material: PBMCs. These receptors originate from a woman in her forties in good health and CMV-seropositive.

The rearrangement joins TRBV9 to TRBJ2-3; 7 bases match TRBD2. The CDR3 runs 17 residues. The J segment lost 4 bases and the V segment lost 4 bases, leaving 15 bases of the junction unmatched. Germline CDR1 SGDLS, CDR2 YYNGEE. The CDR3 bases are TGTGCCAGCAGCCTCGAGGGCAGCGGGAATCGGGCAGATACGCAGTATTTT. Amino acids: CASSLEGSGNRADTQYF.

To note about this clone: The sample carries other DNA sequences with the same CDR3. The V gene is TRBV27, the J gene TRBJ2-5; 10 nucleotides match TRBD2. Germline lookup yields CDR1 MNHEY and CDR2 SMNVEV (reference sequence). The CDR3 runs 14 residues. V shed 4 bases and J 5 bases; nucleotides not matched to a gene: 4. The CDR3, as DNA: TGTGCCAGCAGTTCCTCGACTAGCGGGGAGACCCAGTACTTC. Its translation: CASSSSTSGETQYF.

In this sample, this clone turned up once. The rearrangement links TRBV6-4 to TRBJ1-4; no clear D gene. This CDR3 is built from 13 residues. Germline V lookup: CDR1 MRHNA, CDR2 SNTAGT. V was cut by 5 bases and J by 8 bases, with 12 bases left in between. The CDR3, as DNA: TGTGCCAGCAGTCTACAGATAGAGGAAAAACTGTTTTTT. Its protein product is CASSLQIEEKLFF.

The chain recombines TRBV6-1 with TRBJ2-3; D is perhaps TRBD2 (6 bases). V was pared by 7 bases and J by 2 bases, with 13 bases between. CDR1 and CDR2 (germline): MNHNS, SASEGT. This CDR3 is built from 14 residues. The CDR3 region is CASTVGGITDTQYF. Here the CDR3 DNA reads TGTGCCAGCACCGTAGGAGGGATCACAGATACGCAGTATTTT.

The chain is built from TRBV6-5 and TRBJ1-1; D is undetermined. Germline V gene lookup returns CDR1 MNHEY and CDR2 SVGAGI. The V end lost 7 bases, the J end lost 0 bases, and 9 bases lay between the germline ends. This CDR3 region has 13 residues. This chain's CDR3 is CASNHKLNTEAFF. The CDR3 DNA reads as TGTGCCAGCAACCACAAGTTGAACACTGAAGCTTTCTTT.

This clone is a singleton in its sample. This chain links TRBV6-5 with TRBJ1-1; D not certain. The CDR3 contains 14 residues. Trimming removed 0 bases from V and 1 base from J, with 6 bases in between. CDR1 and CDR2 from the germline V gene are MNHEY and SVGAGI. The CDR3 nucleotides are TGTGCCAGCAGTTACTCGTACAAGAACACTGAAGCTTTCTTT. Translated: CASSYSYKNTEAFF.

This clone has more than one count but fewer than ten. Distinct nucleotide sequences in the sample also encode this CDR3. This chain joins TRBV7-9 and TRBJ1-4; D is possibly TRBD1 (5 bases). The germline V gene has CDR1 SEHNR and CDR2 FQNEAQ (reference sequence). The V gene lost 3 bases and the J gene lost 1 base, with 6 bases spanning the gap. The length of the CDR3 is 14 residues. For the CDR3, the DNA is TGTGCCAGCAGCTTGGGGGGAACTAATGAAAAACTGTTTTTT. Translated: CASSLGGTNEKLFF.

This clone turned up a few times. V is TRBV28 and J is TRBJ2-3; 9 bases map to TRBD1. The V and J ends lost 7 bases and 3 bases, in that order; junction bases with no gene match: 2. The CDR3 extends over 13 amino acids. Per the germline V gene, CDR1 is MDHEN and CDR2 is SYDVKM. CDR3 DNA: TGTGCCAGCACGACAGGGGGGACAGATACGCAGTATTTT. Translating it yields CASTTGGTDTQYF.

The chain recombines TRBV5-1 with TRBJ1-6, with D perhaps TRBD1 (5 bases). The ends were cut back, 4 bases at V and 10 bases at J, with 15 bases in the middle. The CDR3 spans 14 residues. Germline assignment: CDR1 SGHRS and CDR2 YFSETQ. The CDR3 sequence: CASSDHQGDSPLHF. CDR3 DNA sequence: TGCGCCAGCAGCGACCACCAGGGTGACTCACCCCTCCACTTT.

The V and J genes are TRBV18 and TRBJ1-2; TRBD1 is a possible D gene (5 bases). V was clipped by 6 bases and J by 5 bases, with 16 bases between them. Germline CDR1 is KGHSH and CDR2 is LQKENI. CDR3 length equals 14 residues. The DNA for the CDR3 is TGTGCCAGCTCCCTAGGGCAGGGAGGGTATGGCTACACCTTC. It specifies CASSLGQGGYGYTF.

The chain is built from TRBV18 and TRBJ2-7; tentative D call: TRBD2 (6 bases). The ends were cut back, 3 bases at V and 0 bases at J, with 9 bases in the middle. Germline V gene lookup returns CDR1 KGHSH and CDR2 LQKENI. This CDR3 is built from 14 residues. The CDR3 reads CASSPEGTSYEQYF. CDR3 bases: TGTGCCAGCTCACCGGAGGGGACCTCCTACGAGCAGTACTTC.

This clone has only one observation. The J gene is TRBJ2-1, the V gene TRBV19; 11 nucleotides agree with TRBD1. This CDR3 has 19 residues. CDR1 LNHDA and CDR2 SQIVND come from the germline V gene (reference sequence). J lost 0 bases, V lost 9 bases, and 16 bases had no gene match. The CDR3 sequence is CASWGPGTGGYSSYNEQFF. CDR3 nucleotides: TGTGCCAGCTGGGGGCCCGGGACAGGGGGTTATAGCTCCTACAATGAGCAGTTCTTC.

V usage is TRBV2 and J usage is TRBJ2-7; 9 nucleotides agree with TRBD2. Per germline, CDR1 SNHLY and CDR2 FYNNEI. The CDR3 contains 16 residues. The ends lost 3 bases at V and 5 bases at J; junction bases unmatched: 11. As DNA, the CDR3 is TGTGCCAGCAGTGACGTTAGTAGCGGGAGAGACAACGAGCAGTACTTC. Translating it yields CASSDVSSGRDNEQYF.

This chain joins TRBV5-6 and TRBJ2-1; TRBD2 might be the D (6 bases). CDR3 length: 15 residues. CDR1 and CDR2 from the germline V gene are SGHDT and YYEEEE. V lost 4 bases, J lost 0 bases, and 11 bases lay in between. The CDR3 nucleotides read TGTGCCAGCAGCCTGGCGGGGATCTCCTACAATGAGCAGTTCTTC. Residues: CASSLAGISYNEQFF.

This CDR3 is CASSHGEGNQPQHF. The DNA of the CDR3 is TGTGCCAGCTCACACGGGGAAGGCAATCAGCCCCAGCATTTT. The chain carries TRBV18 and TRBJ1-5, with unresolved D. The CDR3 has 14 residues. CDR1 and CDR2 (germline): KGHSH, LQKENI. Deletions cut 4 bases from V and 2 bases from J, with 9 bases between.

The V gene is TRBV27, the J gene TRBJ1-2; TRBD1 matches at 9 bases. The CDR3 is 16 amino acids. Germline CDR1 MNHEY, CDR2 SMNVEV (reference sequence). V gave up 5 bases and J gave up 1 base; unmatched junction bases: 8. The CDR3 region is CASSLSNRGHNYGYTF. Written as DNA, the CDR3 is TGTGCCAGCAGTCTAAGCAACAGGGGGCATAACTATGGCTACACCTTC.

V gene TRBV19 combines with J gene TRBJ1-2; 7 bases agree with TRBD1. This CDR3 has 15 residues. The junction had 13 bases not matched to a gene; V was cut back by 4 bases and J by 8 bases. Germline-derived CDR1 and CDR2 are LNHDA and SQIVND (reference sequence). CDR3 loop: CASSTTLTGLKGYTF. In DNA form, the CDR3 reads TGTGCCAGTAGTACAACCCTGACAGGGTTGAAAGGCTACACCTTC.

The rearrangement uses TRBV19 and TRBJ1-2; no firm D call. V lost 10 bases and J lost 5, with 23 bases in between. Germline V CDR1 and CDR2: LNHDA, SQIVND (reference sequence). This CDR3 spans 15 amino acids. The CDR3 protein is CATTLGEGSGYGYTF. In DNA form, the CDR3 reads TGTGCCACCACTCTTGGGGAAGGGAGTGGATATGGCTACACCTTC.

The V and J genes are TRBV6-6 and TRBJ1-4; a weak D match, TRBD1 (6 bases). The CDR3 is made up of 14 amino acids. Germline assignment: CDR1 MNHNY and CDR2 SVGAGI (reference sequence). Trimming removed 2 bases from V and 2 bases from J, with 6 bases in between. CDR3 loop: CASSYQGTNEKLFF. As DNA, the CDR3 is TGTGCCAGCAGTTACCAGGGGACTAATGAAAAACTGTTTTTT.

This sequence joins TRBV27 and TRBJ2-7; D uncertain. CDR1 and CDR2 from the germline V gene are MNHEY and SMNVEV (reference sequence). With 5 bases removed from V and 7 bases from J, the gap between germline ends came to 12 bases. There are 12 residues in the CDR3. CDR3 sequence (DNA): TGTGCCAGCAGTACGAGACCGGAGGAGCAGTACTTC. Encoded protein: CASSTRPEEQYF.

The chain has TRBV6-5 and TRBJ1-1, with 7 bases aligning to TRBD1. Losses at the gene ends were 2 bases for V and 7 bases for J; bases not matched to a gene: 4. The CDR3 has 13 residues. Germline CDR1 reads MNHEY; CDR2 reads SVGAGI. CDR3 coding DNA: TGTGCCAGCAGTTACGAGGGGGCGGGTGAAGCTTTCTTT. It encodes CASSYEGAGEAFF.

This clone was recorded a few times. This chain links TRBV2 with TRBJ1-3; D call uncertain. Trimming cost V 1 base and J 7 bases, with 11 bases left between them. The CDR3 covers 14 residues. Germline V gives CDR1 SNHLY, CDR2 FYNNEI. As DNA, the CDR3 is TGTGCCAGCAGTGAAGGGCTCGGAGCGAACACCATATATTTT. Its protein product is CASSEGLGANTIYF.

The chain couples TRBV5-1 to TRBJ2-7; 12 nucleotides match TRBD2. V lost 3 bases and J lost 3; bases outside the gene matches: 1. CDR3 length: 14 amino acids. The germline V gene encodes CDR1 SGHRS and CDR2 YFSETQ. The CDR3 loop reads CASSSGLAGYEQYF. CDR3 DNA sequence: TGCGCCAGCAGCTCGGGACTAGCGGGCTACGAGCAGTACTTC.

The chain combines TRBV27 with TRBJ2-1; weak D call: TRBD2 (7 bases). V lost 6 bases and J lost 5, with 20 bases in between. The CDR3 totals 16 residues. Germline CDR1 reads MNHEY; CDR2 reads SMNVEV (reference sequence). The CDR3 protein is CASRGAGAGRDNEQFF. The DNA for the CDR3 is TGTGCCAGCAGGGGGGCCGGGGCAGGGAGGGACAATGAGCAGTTCTTC.

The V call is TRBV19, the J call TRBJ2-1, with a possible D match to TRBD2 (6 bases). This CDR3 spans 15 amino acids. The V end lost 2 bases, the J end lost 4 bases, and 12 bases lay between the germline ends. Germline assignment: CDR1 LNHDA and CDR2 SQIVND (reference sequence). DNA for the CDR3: TGTGCCAGTAGTATATCCCCGGGGGAGTACAATGAGCAGTTCTTC. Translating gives CASSISPGEYNEQFF.

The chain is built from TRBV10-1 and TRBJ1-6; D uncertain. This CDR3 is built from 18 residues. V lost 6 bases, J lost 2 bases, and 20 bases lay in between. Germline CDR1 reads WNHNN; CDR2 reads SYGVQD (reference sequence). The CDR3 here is CASSQRRTAGTYNSPLHF. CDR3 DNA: TGCGCCAGCAGCCAACGTCGTACAGCAGGAACCTATAATTCACCCCTCCACTTT.

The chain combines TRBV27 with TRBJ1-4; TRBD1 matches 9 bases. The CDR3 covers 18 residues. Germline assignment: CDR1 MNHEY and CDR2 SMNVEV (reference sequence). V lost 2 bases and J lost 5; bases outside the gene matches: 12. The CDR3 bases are TGTGCCAGCAGTTTACGGCCAGAAGGACAGGGGAAAAATGAAAAACTGTTTTTT. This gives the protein CASSLRPEGQGKNEKLFF.